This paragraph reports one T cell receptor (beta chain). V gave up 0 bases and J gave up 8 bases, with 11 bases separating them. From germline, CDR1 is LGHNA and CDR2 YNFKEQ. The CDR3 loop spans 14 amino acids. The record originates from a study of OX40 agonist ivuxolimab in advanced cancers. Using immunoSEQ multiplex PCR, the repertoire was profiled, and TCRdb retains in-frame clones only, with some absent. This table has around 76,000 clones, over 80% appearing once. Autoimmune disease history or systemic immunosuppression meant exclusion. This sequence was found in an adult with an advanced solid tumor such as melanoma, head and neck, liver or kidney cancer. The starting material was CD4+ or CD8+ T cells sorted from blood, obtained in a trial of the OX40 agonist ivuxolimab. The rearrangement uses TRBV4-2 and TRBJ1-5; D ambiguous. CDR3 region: CASSQDIAMKPQHF. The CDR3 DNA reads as TGTGCCAGCAGCCAAGACATAGCAATGAAGCCCCAGCATTTT.